This passage covers 3 T cell receptor beta chains from one sample sequenced in a study of T-cell reconstitution after alpha-beta-depleted transplantation in children. Unique molecular identifiers were incorporated during preparation of the TCRbeta library. MiXCR, run by TCRdb on the PCR reads, gives a single entry per CDR3 protein. The sample shows roughly 500,000 distinct CDR3 sequences, about 10% of them seen only once. This specimen consisted of PBMCs, obtained before TCRalphabeta/CD19-depleted stem cell transplant. These TCRs come from a child between 2 and 9 years old with inherited bone marrow failure, due to receive a stem cell transplant.

This clonotype was seen a handful of times. V usage is TRBV6-5 and J usage is TRBJ2-1, with 8 bases matching TRBD2. The CDR3 runs 15 residues. The ends lost 2 bases at V and 7 bases at J; junction bases unmatched: 7. Germline V lookup: CDR1 MNHEY, CDR2 SVGAGI. The CDR3, as DNA: TGTGCCAGCAGTTACGGCCAAGCGGGAGTGAATGAGCAGTTCTTC. It is translated as CASSYGQAGVNEQFF.

Many counts were recorded for this clonotype. The CDR3: CAISAGNRGTYEQYF. CDR3 nucleotide sequence: TGTGCCATCAGCGCAGGGAATAGGGGCACCTACGAGCAGTACTTC. The chain uses TRBV10-3 and TRBJ2-7; D is perhaps TRBD1 (5 bases). CDR1 and CDR2 (germline): ENHRY, SYGVKD. The CDR3 runs to 15 residues. The V end lost 6 bases, the J end lost 2 bases, and 17 bases lay between the germline ends.

This clonotype was seen ten or more times. The chain links TRBV9 to TRBJ2-5; 7 bases fit TRBD2. The CDR3 runs 14 residues. CDR1 is SGDLS and CDR2 is YYNGEE in the germline V gene. The V gene end was trimmed by 0 bases and the J gene end by 2 bases; junction bases not matched to a gene: 1. The CDR3 loop reads CASSVGTSQETQYF. The CDR3 DNA is TGTGCCAGCAGCGTAGGGACTAGTCAAGAGACCCAGTACTTC.